Below, 29 T cell receptor beta chains from the same sample are listed, as sequenced in a study of Ad26.COV2.S vaccination and SARS-CoV-2 variants. Profiled with immunoSEQ multiplex PCR; TCRdb holds only in-frame clones, not every one. The table shows roughly 500,000 clones, with nearly 90% occurring only once. Treatment defined: around 19 received Ad26.COV2.S at low or high dose, single or two shots; 5 received placebo; per-sample allocation not given. Specimen acquisition occurred on day 63 following the initial vaccine or placebo injection. This specimen was peripheral blood, taken in a trial of Ad26.COV2.S vaccine versus placebo. These receptors were collected from a person aged 18-60 years who received the Ad26.COV2.S COVID-19 vaccine or a placebo.

V is TRBV4-1 and J is TRBJ2-1; 9 bases map to TRBD2. V shed 1 base and J 5 bases; nucleotides not matched to a gene: 12. CDR1 is MGHRA and CDR2 is YSYEKL in the germline V gene. CDR3 length: 18 amino acids. In nucleotides, the CDR3 is TGCGCCAGCAGCCAAGTGGGGGTAGCGGGAGAGCTCGACAATGAGCAGTTCTTC. Residues: CASSQVGVAGELDNEQFF.

The chain couples TRBV4-3 to TRBJ2-3; 12 bases fit TRBD2. The CDR3 totals 16 residues. V gave up 1 base and J gave up 4 bases; unmatched junction bases: 3. Germline CDR1 and CDR2: LGHNA and YSLEER. The CDR3 coding sequence is TGCGCCAGCAGCCAAGGACTAGCGGGGGCCGCAGATACGCAGTATTTT. Translating gives CASSQGLAGAADTQYF.

The V call is TRBV12-3 or TRBV12-4, the J call TRBJ1-2, with D unclear. The CDR3 has 13 residues. V was clipped by 3 bases and J by 2 bases, with 7 bases between them. CDR3 amino acids: CASSLPRNYGYTF. DNA of the CDR3: TGTGCCAGCAGTTTGCCGCGAAACTATGGCTACACCTTC.

This sequence joins TRBV12-2 and TRBJ1-5. TRBV12-2 is a pseudogene. This CDR3 region has 14 residues. CDR3 loop: CASRRRNSNQPQHF. The CDR3, as DNA: TGTGCAAGTCGAAGAAGGAATAGCAATCAGCCCCAGCATTTT.

DNA for the CDR3: TGTGCCAGCTCACCGCGACTAGGCACCGGGGAGCTGTTTTTT. Its protein product is CASSPRLGTGELFF. This chain connects TRBV18 to TRBJ2-2; D is possibly TRBD2 (6 bases). V shed 3 bases and J shed 4 bases, with 9 bases lying between them. The CDR3 consists of 14 residues. Germline assignment: CDR1 KGHSH and CDR2 LQKENI. Full variable domain (missing parts from reference TRBV18 and TRBJ2-2): NAGVMQNPRHLVRRRGQEARLRCSPMKGHSHVYWYRQLPEEGLKFMVYLQKENIIDESGMPKERFSAEFPKEGPSILRIQQVVRGDSAAYFCASSPRLGTGELFFGEGSRLTVL.

This chain connects TRBV15 to TRBJ2-7; 8 nucleotides line up with TRBD1. Germline V lookup: CDR1 LNHNV, CDR2 YYDKDF (reference sequence). The CDR3 contains 14 residues. The V segment lost 4 bases and the J segment 3 bases; nucleotides outside the gene matches: 5. The CDR3 loop is CATSIETGDYEQYF. The DNA for the CDR3 is TGTGCCACCAGCATCGAGACAGGGGACTACGAGCAGTACTTC.

The gene calls are TRBV2 and TRBJ1-4, with 9 bases identical to TRBD1. Germline CDR1 is SNHLY and CDR2 is FYNNEI. CDR3 length equals 14 residues. Trimming cost V 6 bases and J 6 bases; bases outside gene matches: 5. The DNA for the CDR3 is TGTGCCAGCAGGTCCGGGACAGGGTATGAAAAACTGTTTTTT. Residues: CASRSGTGYEKLFF.

The gene calls are TRBV4-3 and TRBJ1-3; weak D call: TRBD1 (5 bases). The CDR3 is 15 residues long. Germline assignment: CDR1 LGHNA and CDR2 YSLEER. V was pared by 0 bases and J by 4 bases, with 10 bases between. The DNA of the CDR3 is TGCGCCAGCAGCCAAGAGCCAGGGAGGGGAAACACCATATATTTT. Translated: CASSQEPGRGNTIYF.

The chain is built from TRBV29-1 and TRBJ2-2; no clear D. CDR3 size: 13 residues. The germline V gene has CDR1 SQVTM and CDR2 ANQGSEA. The V end lost 6 bases, the J end lost 2 bases, and 10 bases lay between the germline ends. The CDR3, as DNA: TGCAGCGTGCCTCAGGTCAACACCGGGGAGCTGTTTTTT. It is translated as CSVPQVNTGELFF.

V and J are TRBV4-2 and TRBJ2-3; D not certain. Germline V CDR1 and CDR2: LGHNA, YNFKEQ. V lost 1 base and J lost 6, with 14 bases in between. This CDR3 region has 15 residues. The CDR3 spells CASSQVESLRDTQYF. The CDR3 DNA sequence: TGTGCCAGCAGCCAAGTTGAGAGTCTTAGGGATACGCAGTATTTT.

This chain links TRBV27 with TRBJ1-3; D remains ambiguous. The CDR3 is 16 residues long. The V gene lost 2 bases and the J gene lost 0 bases, with 11 bases spanning the gap. Germline CDR1 and CDR2: MNHEY and SMNVEV (reference sequence). The CDR3 loop is CASSLTGINSGNTIYF. In DNA form, the CDR3 reads TGTGCCAGCAGTTTAACTGGCATCAACTCTGGAAACACCATATATTTT.

This chain uses TRBV5-4 with TRBJ1-1; D not resolved. V dropped 0 bases and J dropped 4 bases, with 7 bases sitting between them. Germline assignment: CDR1 SGHNT and CDR2 YYREEE (reference sequence). CDR3 size: 13 residues. The CDR3 DNA reads as TGTGCCAGCAGCTTGGAATCGGTCACTGAAGCTTTCTTT. Translating it yields CASSLESVTEAFF.

This clone appeared a few times. The chain uses TRBV5-6 and TRBJ2-3, with TRBD2 as a possible D gene (6 bases). CDR1 and CDR2 from the germline V gene are SGHDT and YYEEEE. CDR3 length: 17 residues. V lost 4 bases to trimming and J lost 0 bases, with 18 bases between them. CDR3 region: CASSPRLRGSSTDTQYF. CDR3 coding DNA: TGTGCCAGCAGCCCTCGCCTCCGGGGGAGCAGCACAGATACGCAGTATTTT.

The gene calls are TRBV6-2 or TRBV6-3 and TRBJ2-7, with D tentatively TRBD1 (5 bases). The CDR3 is 13 residues long. The germline V and J ends were trimmed by 2 bases and 6 bases, with 11 bases remaining between them. Germline V gene sequence: CDR1 MNHEY, CDR2 SVGEGT. The CDR3: CASSYGRVSEQYV. CDR3 sequence (DNA): TGTGCCAGCAGTTACGGCAGGGTGTCCGAGCAGTACGTC.

The chain has TRBV4-2 and TRBJ2-2; 7 bases are a match to TRBD2. CDR1 and CDR2 (germline): LGHNA, YNFKEQ. This CDR3 region has 14 residues. The ends lost 4 bases at V and 8 bases at J; junction bases unmatched: 7. CDR3 nucleotides: TGTGCCAGCAGCCCTGGGAGGGGCTCGGGGGAGCTGTTTTTT. This encodes CASSPGRGSGELFF.

The chain links TRBV5-5 to TRBJ2-1; D is ambiguous. The germline V gene encodes CDR1 SGHKS and CDR2 YYEKEE (reference sequence). The CDR3 is 14 amino acids. V dropped 0 bases and J dropped 8 bases, with 12 bases sitting between them. CDR3 in amino acids: CASSLDSQRDEQFF. CDR3 nucleotides: TGTGCCAGCAGCTTGGACAGTCAACGAGATGAGCAGTTCTTC.

This rearrangement joins TRBV5-6 to TRBJ2-7; D call uncertain. The CDR3 spans 13 residues. Trimming left V 2 bases short and J 3 bases short, with 9 bases between. The germline CDR1 and CDR2 sequences are SGHDT and YYEEEE. CDR3 DNA: TGTGCCAGCAGCTTAGGACCCAACTACGAGCAGTACTTC. Translation gives CASSLGPNYEQYF.

This chain links TRBV6-2 or TRBV6-3 with TRBJ2-1; D possibly corresponds to TRBD2 (6 bases). Germline V lookup: CDR1 MNHEY, CDR2 SVGEGT. The CDR3 is made up of 17 amino acids. Deletions cut 2 bases from V and 8 bases from J, with 22 bases between. Here the CDR3 reads CASSYGPFRERGYEQFF. CDR3 DNA sequence: TGTGCCAGCAGTTACGGACCCTTTCGGGAGAGGGGTTATGAGCAGTTCTTC.

This chain links TRBV28 with TRBJ1-1; D is ambiguous. V was trimmed by 6 bases and J by 3 bases, leaving 14 bases between them. This CDR3 has 14 residues. The germline V gene encodes CDR1 MDHEN and CDR2 SYDVKM. CDR3 in amino acids: CASSLPGPYTEAFF. Here the CDR3 DNA reads TGTGCCAGCAGCCTCCCCGGGCCATACACTGAAGCTTTCTTT.

The genes are TRBV11-2 and TRBJ2-5; 8 bases align to TRBD2. The CDR3 is 14 amino acids. CDR1 and CDR2 (germline): SGHAT, FQNNGV. After removal of 6 bases from V and 4 bases from J, the junction contained 7 bases not matched to a gene. The CDR3, as DNA: TGTGCCAGCAGAAACCCGGGGGGGGTAGAGACCCAGTACTTC. Encoded protein: CASRNPGGVETQYF. Looking up the rest from reference TRBV11-2 and TRBJ2-5 gives the full variable domain: EAGVAQSPRYKIIEKRQSVAFWCNPISGHATLYWYQQILGQGPKLLIQFQNNGVVDDSQLPKDRFSAERLKGVDSTLKIQPAKLEDSAVYLCASRNPGGVETQYFGPGTRLLVL.

The chain couples TRBV7-2 to TRBJ1-6; D gene unclear. The CDR3 is 12 amino acids. The V end lost 1 base, the J end lost 7 bases, and 2 bases lay between the germline ends. Germline V gene sequence: CDR1 SGHTA, CDR2 FQGNSA. CDR3 coding DNA: TGTGCCAGCAGCTTAGACAATTCACCCCTCCACTTT. It encodes CASSLDNSPLHF.

The rearrangement links TRBV4-3 to TRBJ1-6; D unresolved. Germline CDR1 LGHNA, CDR2 YSLEER. V lost 0 bases and J lost 12, with 15 bases in between. The CDR3 sequence is 15 residues long. CDR3 in DNA: TGCGCCAGCAGCCAAGAGTACCTCCCCTGGGTACCCCTCCACTTT. Protein sequence: CASSQEYLPWVPLHF.

The chain combines TRBV5-1 with TRBJ2-5, with TRBD1 matching over 7 bases. CDR3 length: 14 amino acids. Germline-derived CDR1 and CDR2 are SGHRS and YFSETQ. The trim removed 4 bases at V and 0 bases at J, leaving 3 bases unmatched. The DNA for the CDR3 is TGCGCCAGCAGCCGGGACAGCCACCAAGAGACCCAGTACTTC. Translation gives CASSRDSHQETQYF. The entire variable domain, with the rest obtained from reference TRBV5-1 and TRBJ2-5, is as follows: KAGVTQTPRYLIKTRGQQVTLSCSPISGHRSVSWYQQTPGQGLQFLFEYFSETQRNKGNFPGRFSGRQFSNSRSEMNVSTLELGDSALYLCASSRDSHQETQYFGPGTRLLVL.

This clone was observed a single time. The CDR3 protein is CASSLVAYGAEQYV. The CDR3 region has the DNA TGTGCCAGCAGCTTAGTGGCTTATGGGGCTGAGCAGTACGTC. The rearrangement joins TRBV7-8 to TRBJ2-7; a weak D match, TRBD1 (5 bases). The germline V gene encodes CDR1 SGHVS and CDR2 FQNEAQ. Trimming removed 1 base from V and 7 bases from J, with 14 bases in between. The CDR3 is 14 residues long.

The chain couples TRBV5-1 to TRBJ2-1; D gene ambiguous. The CDR3 covers 15 residues. Germline V gives CDR1 SGHRS, CDR2 YFSETQ. Trimming stripped 0 bases from V and 4 bases from J, with 11 bases between. CDR3 sequence: CASSLVYPTYNEQFF. The DNA of the CDR3 is TGCGCCAGCAGCTTGGTCTACCCTACTTACAATGAGCAGTTCTTC.

The chain carries TRBV9 and TRBJ2-5; 7 bases align to TRBD1. The CDR3 loop spans 14 amino acids. The V segment lost 0 bases and the J segment 5 bases; nucleotides outside the gene matches: 4. CDR1 and CDR2 from the germline V gene are SGDLS and YYNGEE. The CDR3 coding sequence is TGTGCCAGCAGCGTAGGGACAGGCATCGAGACCCAGTACTTC. Amino acids: CASSVGTGIETQYF. The full variable domain, rest sourced from reference TRBV9 and TRBJ2-5, is DSGVTQTPKHLITATGQRVTLRCSPRSGDLSVYWYQQSLDQGLQFLIQYYNGEERAKGNILERFSAQQFPDLHSELNLSSLELGDSALYFCASSVGTGIETQYFGPGTRLLVL.

This clone was picked up one time. V gene TRBV7-2 combines with J gene TRBJ1-5, with D maybe TRBD1 (5 bases). Germline loops: CDR1 SGHTA, CDR2 FQGNSA. V lost 1 base, J lost 0 bases, and 10 bases lay in between. This CDR3 contains 16 residues. The CDR3 nucleotides read TGTGCCAGCAGCTTAGAGGGCCAGGGTAGCAATCAGCCCCAGCATTTT. Amino acid sequence: CASSLEGQGSNQPQHF.

J is TRBJ1-5 and V is TRBV19; 7 bases map to TRBD1. Germline trimming cut 1 base from V and 1 base from J; bases unmatched to any gene: 10. Per the germline V gene, CDR1 is LNHDA and CDR2 is SQIVND (reference sequence). This CDR3 is 18 amino acids long. Here the CDR3 DNA reads TGTGCCAGTAGTATAGGCCGAGCCGTGGGACAGAGCAATCAGCCCCAGCATTTT. Protein product: CASSIGRAVGQSNQPQHF.

This clone was detected a few times. The V and J genes are TRBV11-3 and TRBJ2-7; a weak D match, TRBD2 (5 bases). The germline gives CDR1 SGHNT, CDR2 YENEEA. The V gene lost 1 base and the J gene lost 2 bases, with 6 bases spanning the gap. CDR3 length: 13 amino acids. The CDR3 is CASSLAGTYEQYF. DNA of the CDR3: TGTGCCAGCAGCTTAGCCGGGACCTACGAGCAGTACTTC.